This T cell receptor beta chain was documented in a study of OX40 agonist ivuxolimab in advanced cancers. Study in general: Dose-escalation patients were diagnosed with hepatocellular carcinoma, melanoma, renal cell cancer or head and neck cancer.

Per germline, CDR1 SNHLY and CDR2 FYNNEI. Deletions cut 3 bases from V and 8 bases from J, with 16 bases between. This CDR3 spans 15 amino acids. This clone came up once. Sequencing used immunoSEQ multiplex PCR; TCRdb keeps in-frame clones, though not all of them. The top ten clones hold around 13% of a sample with fewer than 45,000 clones, around 89% of them seen once. This sequence joins TRBV2 and TRBJ1-4; perhaps TRBD1 as D (5 bases). This specimen consisted of CD4+ or CD8+ T cells sorted from blood, obtained in a trial of the OX40 agonist ivuxolimab. This clonotype originated in an adult with an advanced solid tumor such as melanoma, head and neck, liver or kidney cancer. CDR3 loop: CASSEAGREKEKLFF. CDR3 sequence (DNA): TGTGCCAGCAGTGAGGCAGGGAGGGAGAAAGAAAAACTGTTTTTT.